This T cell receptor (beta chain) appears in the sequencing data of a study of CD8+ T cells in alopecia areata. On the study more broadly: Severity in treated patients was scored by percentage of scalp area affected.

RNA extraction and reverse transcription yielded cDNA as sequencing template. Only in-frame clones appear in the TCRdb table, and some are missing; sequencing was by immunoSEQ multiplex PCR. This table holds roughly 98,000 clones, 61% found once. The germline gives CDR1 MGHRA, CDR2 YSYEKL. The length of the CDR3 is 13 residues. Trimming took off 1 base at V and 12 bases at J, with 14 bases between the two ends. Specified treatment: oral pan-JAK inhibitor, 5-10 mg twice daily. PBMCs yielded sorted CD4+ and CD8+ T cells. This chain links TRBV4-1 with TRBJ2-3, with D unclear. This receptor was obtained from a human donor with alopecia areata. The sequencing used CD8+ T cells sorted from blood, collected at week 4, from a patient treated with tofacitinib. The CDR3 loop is CASSQGTSLIQYF. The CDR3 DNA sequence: TGCGCCAGCAGCCAAGGGACCTCTCTGATTCAGTATTTT.